These 26 T cell receptor beta chains were all obtained from the same sample, sequenced in a study of T cells in tumors after PD-1 blockade. The protocol was immunoSEQ multiplex PCR, while the TCRdb copy is restricted to in-frame clones and leaves out a portion. The sample yields thousands of clones, 60% to 70% seen once. Sequenced here: tumor tissue, sampled before anti-PD-1 treatment. The source is a human donor with basal cell carcinoma.

V usage is TRBV4-1 and J usage is TRBJ2-1; a possible D gene is TRBD2 (5 bases). Germline V lookup: CDR1 MGHRA, CDR2 YSYEKL. Trimming pared 0 bases from V and 0 bases from J, leaving 12 bases between. The CDR3 extends over 17 amino acids. In nucleotides, the CDR3 is TGCGCCAGCAGCCAAGAACGGGGTACCGCCTCCTACAATGAGCAGTTCTTC. It specifies CASSQERGTASYNEQFF.

The chain recombines TRBV5-6 with TRBJ1-4; D call uncertain. Trimming left V 5 bases short and J 5 bases short, with 16 bases between. This CDR3 has 15 residues. CDR1 and CDR2 from the germline V gene are SGHDT and YYEEEE. CDR3: CASRLYAGGNEKLFF. Here the CDR3 DNA reads TGTGCCAGCAGGCTCTATGCCGGCGGAAATGAAAAACTGTTTTTT.

The chain couples TRBV27 to TRBJ1-2; D remains ambiguous. Germline V gene sequence: CDR1 MNHEY, CDR2 SMNVEV (reference sequence). V was shortened by 5 bases and J by 5 bases, with 15 bases between the two germline ends. CDR3 length: 14 amino acids. The CDR3 sequence: CASSNQWGGYGYTF. CDR3 in DNA: TGTGCCAGCAGTAACCAGTGGGGAGGTTATGGCTACACCTTC.

The chain recombines TRBV7-9 with TRBJ2-7; 9 nucleotides align to TRBD1. With V trimmed by 0 bases and J by 2 bases, 5 bases remained unmatched. The CDR3 is made up of 16 amino acids. The germline CDR1 and CDR2 sequences are SEHNR and FQNEAQ (reference sequence). In nucleotides, the CDR3 is TGTGCCAGCAGCTTAGCGGGACAGGGTGCCACCTACGAGCAGTACTTC. Translating it yields CASSLAGQGATYEQYF. The complete variable domain, with remaining parts taken from reference TRBV7-9 and TRBJ2-7, reads DTGVSQNPRHKITKRGQNVTFRCDPISEHNRLYWYRQTLGQGPEFLTYFQNEAQLEKSRLLSDRFSAERPKGSFSTLEIQRTEQGDSAMYLCASSLAGQGATYEQYFGPGTRLTVT.

The J gene is TRBJ2-1, the V gene TRBV30; D is unresolved. The CDR3 contains 13 residues. Germline CDR1 and CDR2: GTSNPN and SVGIG (reference sequence). Trimming took off 0 bases at V and 7 bases at J, with 10 bases between the two ends. The CDR3 DNA reads TGTGCCTGGAGTGTGGCCGTAGTTAATGAGCAGTTCTTC. It yields the protein CAWSVAVVNEQFF.

Within the sample, this clone is large. This rearrangement joins TRBV7-3 to TRBJ1-1; tentatively, D is TRBD1 (6 bases). The CDR3 runs to 14 residues. Germline CDR1 and CDR2: SGHTA and FQGTGA. The V end lost 5 bases, the J end lost 8 bases, and 18 bases lay between the germline ends. The CDR3 reads CASSALGGAGEAFF. The CDR3 nucleotides are TGTGCCAGCAGCGCCCTCGGGGGGGCTGGCGAAGCTTTCTTT.

The J gene is TRBJ1-2, the V gene TRBV9; D is perhaps TRBD1 (5 bases). Germline V CDR1 and CDR2: SGDLS, YYNGEE. The CDR3 is 13 residues long. V dropped 6 bases and J dropped 4 bases, with 13 bases sitting between them. The CDR3 nucleotides read TGTGCCAGCACCCCCGGGGGGAGCTATGGCTACACCTTC. Translated, it gives CASTPGGSYGYTF.

This clone appeared a single time. The chain carries TRBV15 and TRBJ1-5, with a weak D call TRBD1 (5 bases). Germline V gene data show CDR1 as LNHNV and CDR2 as YYDKDF (reference sequence). The ends were cut back, 2 bases at V and 3 bases at J, with 23 bases in the middle. The CDR3 length is 19 residues. In DNA form, the CDR3 reads TGTGCCACCAGCAGACATCGTGCCAACCGGGACGGAAACAATCAGCCCCAGCATTTT. Amino acid sequence: CATSRHRANRDGNNQPQHF.

V usage is TRBV19 and J usage is TRBJ2-5; the D call may be TRBD1 or TRBD2 (5 bases each). Per germline, CDR1 LNHDA and CDR2 SQIVND (reference sequence). V was pared by 6 bases and J by 2 bases, with 10 bases between. This CDR3 spans 13 amino acids. CDR3 nucleotides: TGTGCCAGTAGAGGGACGGCTCAAGAGACCCAGTACTTC. Protein sequence: CASRGTAQETQYF.

The chain uses TRBV5-1 and TRBJ2-5, with TRBD2 identical over 12 bases. Germline values: CDR1 SGHRS, CDR2 YFSETQ. V dropped 4 bases and J dropped 4; count of bases not matched to a gene: 14. The CDR3 totals 18 residues. The CDR3 region is CASSPRLAGVRTRETQYF. In DNA form, the CDR3 reads TGCGCCAGCAGCCCTCGACTAGCGGGGGTCCGAACGAGAGAGACCCAGTACTTC.

The DNA for the CDR3 is TGCAGCGTTGAAGATCTTTCCCTCTATGGCTACACCTTC. Amino acids: CSVEDLSLYGYTF. This chain connects TRBV29-1 to TRBJ1-2; no firm D call. Deletions cut 0 bases from V and 4 bases from J, with 9 bases between. Germline assignment: CDR1 SQVTM and CDR2 ANQGSEA. The CDR3 covers 13 residues.

This clone was detected a few times. This chain connects TRBV6-6 to TRBJ1-4, with D possibly matching TRBD1 (6 bases). CDR1 and CDR2 from the germline V gene are MNHNY and SVGAGI (reference sequence). The CDR3 extends over 14 amino acids. Trimming took off 6 bases at V and 3 bases at J, with 11 bases between the two ends. The CDR3 region has the DNA TGTGCCAGCAGCCACAGGGCTTCTAATGAAAAACTGTTTTTT. Translated, it gives CASSHRASNEKLFF.

This clone has a handful of counts. The genes are TRBV27 and TRBJ1-1; D is possibly TRBD1 (6 bases). Between the trimmed V and J ends, which lost 1 base and 0 bases, there was a span of 9 bases. Per the germline V gene, CDR1 is MNHEY and CDR2 is SMNVEV (reference sequence). The CDR3 contains 15 residues. The CDR3 nucleotides read TGTGCCAGCAGTTTATTTCAGGGGATGAACACTGAAGCTTTCTTT. Translating it yields CASSLFQGMNTEAFF.

The chain has TRBV5-1 and TRBJ2-1, with no clear D. CDR1 and CDR2 (germline): SGHRS, YFSETQ. The germline V and J ends were trimmed by 7 bases and 6 bases, with 8 bases remaining between them. The CDR3 is 11 amino acids. CDR3 amino acids: CASALANEQFF. Here the CDR3 DNA reads TGCGCCAGCGCCCTTGCCAATGAGCAGTTCTTC.

The J gene is TRBJ1-5, the V gene TRBV7-2; no reliable D call. V gave up 1 base and J gave up 4 bases, with 5 bases separating them. This CDR3 is 13 amino acids long. In germline, CDR1 is SGHTA, CDR2 FQGNSA. The CDR3 region is CASSLGRNQPQHF. The CDR3 bases are TGTGCCAGCAGCTTAGGCAGGAATCAGCCCCAGCATTTT.

V and J are TRBV11-3 and TRBJ1-1; D gene ambiguous. The CDR3 sequence is 11 residues long. Looked up from germline, CDR1 is SGHNT and CDR2 is YENEEA. Trimming took 3 bases from V and 8 from J, leaving 7 bases between them. CDR3 DNA: TGTGCCAGCAGCTTGGGCAGGGAAGCTTTCTTT. It specifies CASSLGREAFF.

This chain joins TRBV23-1 and TRBJ2-5; TRBD2 aligns across 13 bases. TRBV23-1 is marked as an open reading frame, function uncertain. The CDR3 runs 17 residues. V lost 3 bases, J lost 1 base, and 5 bases stayed unmatched. The CDR3 spells CASSQPLAGGPQETQYF. In DNA, the CDR3 is TGCGCCAGCAGTCAGCCACTAGCGGGGGGGCCCCAAGAGACCCAGTACTTC.

This sequence joins TRBV15 and TRBJ1-6, with D perhaps matching TRBD1 (6 bases). CDR1 and CDR2 from the germline V gene are LNHNV and YYDKDF (reference sequence). The ends were cut back, 8 bases at V and 7 bases at J, with 18 bases in the middle. This CDR3 region has 15 residues. The CDR3 loop reads CATGGGGVGNSPLHF. CDR3 sequence (DNA): TGTGCCACCGGTGGAGGGGGGGTGGGGAATTCACCCCTCCACTTT.

The genes are TRBV30 and TRBJ1-5; a weak D match, TRBD1 (5 bases). V was cut by 4 bases and J by 4 bases, with 11 bases left in between. Per the germline V gene, CDR1 is GTSNPN and CDR2 is SVGIG (reference sequence). This CDR3 has 13 residues. The chain's CDR3 is CAWNRDLNQPQHF. CDR3 DNA sequence: TGTGCCTGGAACCGGGACCTTAATCAGCCCCAGCATTTT.

The chain is built from TRBV3-1 (or the pseudogene TRBV3-2) and TRBJ2-3, with D possibly being TRBD1 (5 bases). Trimming pared 5 bases from V and 4 bases from J, leaving 10 bases between. CDR3 length equals 13 residues. Germline CDR1 LGHDT, CDR2 YNNKEL (reference sequence). The CDR3 DNA is TGTGCCAGCAGCAAGGGGTTCGCAGATACGCAGTATTTT. This codes for CASSKGFADTQYF.

V is TRBV6-1 and J is TRBJ1-1; D is perhaps TRBD1 (6 bases). The V end lost 2 bases, the J end lost 0 bases, and 19 bases lay between the germline ends. CDR1 is MNHNS, CDR2 SASEGT, per germline. The CDR3 contains 18 residues. CDR3 protein: CASSEYFLGGGLNTEAFF. As DNA, the CDR3 is TGTGCCAGCAGTGAATATTTCTTGGGGGGCGGACTGAACACTGAAGCTTTCTTT.

This chain uses TRBV5-1 with TRBJ2-2; no definite D call. V was pared by 4 bases and J by 6 bases, with 13 bases between. Per the germline V gene, CDR1 is SGHRS and CDR2 is YFSETQ. The CDR3 loop spans 14 amino acids. CDR3 residues: CASSLREPAGELFF. CDR3 in DNA: TGCGCCAGCAGCCTCCGAGAACCAGCCGGGGAGCTGTTTTTT.

This clone appeared a few times. The chain couples TRBV7-8 to TRBJ2-7; D unclear. In germline, CDR1 is SGHVS, CDR2 FQNEAQ. The CDR3 is 11 amino acids. Trimming shortened V by 2 bases and J by 9 bases, and 8 bases separated the two germline ends. The CDR3 sequence is CASSLSTRQYF. CDR3 in DNA: TGTGCCAGCAGCTTAAGTACAAGGCAGTACTTC.

This clone was seen just once. This chain connects TRBV4-2 to TRBJ2-1, with 12 bases fitting TRBD2. Germline V CDR1 and CDR2: LGHNA, YNFKEQ. The CDR3 is 17 amino acids. V shed 1 base, J shed 8 bases, and the junction held 9 bases outside the gene matches. The CDR3 spells CASSQAVQTSGGYEQFF. In DNA, the CDR3 is TGTGCCAGCAGCCAAGCTGTGCAGACTAGCGGGGGATATGAGCAGTTCTTC.

This clone has a handful of counts. This rearrangement joins TRBV18 to TRBJ1-1; maybe TRBD1 (5 bases). The length of the CDR3 is 13 residues. V lost 3 bases and J 1 base, leaving 6 bases between the germline ends. Germline CDR1 is KGHSH and CDR2 is LQKENI. CDR3 amino acids: CASSPGQNTEAFF. For the CDR3, the DNA is TGTGCCAGCTCACCTGGACAGAACACTGAAGCTTTCTTT.

The chain joins TRBV5-6 to TRBJ1-2; D is ambiguous. Germline V gene data show CDR1 as SGHDT and CDR2 as YYEEEE. V was clipped by 0 bases and J by 7 bases, with 10 bases between them. This CDR3 is built from 13 residues. The CDR3: CASSLAAGGGYTF. The CDR3 DNA reads as TGTGCCAGCAGCTTGGCGGCAGGAGGTGGCTACACCTTC.